A single sample gave rise to the 2 T cell receptor beta chains below, sequenced in a study of T cells in Graves' hyperthyroidism and ophthalmopathy. RNA transcripts provided the source from which TCR beta CDR3 regions were amplified. First-round RT-PCR targeting the TCR CDR3 was performed with the HTBI primer set. TCRdb re-called the multiplex PCR reads through MiXCR, storing one row per CDR3 protein. The sample has approximately 690,000 distinct CDR3 sequences, about 20% seen once. The specimen sequenced was blood. The receptor source for this set is a man under 40 with Graves' ophthalmopathy.

This clonotype was seen repeatedly, ten times or more. V is TRBV7-2 and J is TRBJ2-5; D perhaps matches TRBD1 (5 bases). V was clipped by 2 bases and J by 2 bases, with 9 bases between them. The CDR3 contains 14 residues. Germline assignment: CDR1 SGHTA and CDR2 FQGNSA. In DNA form, the CDR3 reads TGTGCCAGCAGCTTAAGACAGACACAAGAGACCCAGTACTTC. Its protein product is CASSLRQTQETQYF.

This clonotype appeared a few times. The chain recombines TRBV6-1 with TRBJ2-5; 9 bases match TRBD1. V was clipped by 6 bases and J by 4 bases; unmatched bases: 18. The CDR3 length is 18 residues. Germline V gene data show CDR1 as MNHNS and CDR2 as SASEGT. The CDR3 DNA reads as TGTGCCAGCAGCAAAGGTGGGACAGGGAGTGTTTTTCGAGAGACCCAGTACTTC. This sequence encodes CASSKGGTGSVFRETQYF.